The clone carrying this TCR beta chain was recorded many times. Its matching antigen is unknown. The sample belongs to a study of metastatic and nonmetastatic thyroid tumors. The study's findings and limits: It was reportedly found that TCR beta diversity was significantly higher in malignant thyroid tumors than in benign nodules, a difference seen in both blood and tumor samples.

TCRdb used MiXCR to call clones anew from the PCR reads. The top ten hold roughly 4.2% of the sample, which has about 50,000 clones, approximately 22% seen once. Germline loops: CDR1 SGHTA, CDR2 FQGTGA. V dropped 4 bases and J dropped 9 bases, with 10 bases sitting between them. This CDR3 spans 12 amino acids. Thyroid surgery was performed in patients who had received no treatment beforehand. The sequence was obtained from a female donor with papillary thyroid cancer or a benign thyroid nodule (not recorded which). Some clones in this sample may be carry-over from other donors' samples. The chain uses TRBV7-3 and TRBJ1-5; D gene unclear. The specimen sequenced was blood. CDR3 protein: CASSSIVWPQHF. For the CDR3, the DNA is TGTGCCAGCAGCTCTATCGTTTGGCCCCAGCATTTT.